Below are 24 T cell receptor beta chains sequenced from a single sample in a study of blood T cell repertoires in COVID-19 (dated by TCRdb to 2019 to 2021). The receptor library was made with the immunoSEQ multiplex PCR assay. Here the immuneACCESS table is served through TCRdb, limited to in-frame sequences with V and J called. Missing clones are a known gap in these copies; in checked studies unresolved V genes cover under half, and the rest lacks a known reason. Counted in this sample were 230,000 or so clones; approximately 79% of them appeared once. In total, the top ten clones hold approximately 5.3% of the sample. Material for sequencing was peripheral blood. These receptors all come from a human donor in a cohort sampled during active COVID-19.

The V call is TRBV5-1, the J call TRBJ2-3, with D possibly TRBD2 on 5 matching bases. V was pared by 3 bases and J by 0 bases, with 11 bases between. The V gene's germline CDR1 is SGHRS and CDR2 YFSETQ. The CDR3 sequence is 15 residues long. Here the CDR3 reads CASSSVTTSTDTQYF. CDR3 coding DNA: TGCGCCAGCAGCTCAGTGACTACGAGCACAGATACGCAGTATTTT.

The rearrangement links TRBV7-9 to TRBJ2-1; 7 bases map to TRBD1. The CDR3 is 14 amino acids. V lost 1 base, J lost 15 bases, and 12 bases stayed unmatched. Germline assignment: CDR1 SEHNR and CDR2 FQNEAQ (reference sequence). This CDR3 reads CASSLGGTVRSGFF. CDR3 coding DNA: TGTGCCAGCAGCTTAGGTGGGACAGTTCGATCGGGGTTCTTC.

This chain's CDR3 is CASSLTGGAYEQYF. The CDR3 DNA reads as TGCGCCAGCAGCTTAACAGGGGGCGCTTACGAGCAGTACTTC. The chain links TRBV5-1 to TRBJ2-7; 9 bases line up with TRBD1. The CDR3 is 14 residues long. CDR1 is SGHRS, CDR2 YFSETQ, per germline. J was trimmed by 4 bases and V by 2 bases; bases with no gene match: 4.

This chain uses TRBV2 with TRBJ1-1; no reliable D call. V was cut by 6 bases and J by 5 bases, with 16 bases left in between. The CDR3 sequence is 14 residues long. Per germline, CDR1 SNHLY and CDR2 FYNNEI. This chain's CDR3 is CASSPQSSATEAFF. As DNA, the CDR3 is TGTGCCAGCAGCCCCCAATCGAGCGCGACTGAAGCTTTCTTT. The whole variable domain, filled in from reference TRBV2 and TRBJ1-1, reads EPEVTQTPSHQVTQMGQEVILRCVPISNHLYFYWYRQILGQKVEFLVSFYNNEISEKSEIFDDQFSVERPDGSNFTLKIRSTKLEDSAMYFCASSPQSSATEAFFGQGTRLTVV.

A single count supports this clone. The V gene is TRBV6-5, the J gene TRBJ2-1; 10 bases fit TRBD1. Per germline, CDR1 MNHEY and CDR2 SVGAGI. The CDR3 spans 16 residues. The junction had 8 bases not matched to a gene; V was cut back by 2 bases and J by 7 bases. The CDR3 spells CASSYARDRGGNEQFF. CDR3 coding DNA: TGTGCCAGCAGTTACGCCCGGGACAGGGGTGGTAATGAGCAGTTCTTC.

This chain connects TRBV7-8 to TRBJ2-7, with D unresolved. Germline loops: CDR1 SGHVS, CDR2 FQNEAQ. The CDR3 consists of 13 residues. The V end was cut by 2 bases, the J end by 1 base, with 6 bases between. CDR3 protein: CASSLTQSYEQYF. The CDR3, as DNA: TGTGCCAGCAGCTTAACCCAGTCCTACGAGCAGTACTTC.

The genes are TRBV6-5 and TRBJ2-7; D is unclear. The CDR3 totals 14 residues. The V gene's germline CDR1 is MNHEY and CDR2 SVGAGI. Trimming removed 0 bases from V and 3 bases from J, with 9 bases in between. The CDR3 sequence is CASSYSNRNYEQYF. The CDR3 nucleotides read TGTGCCAGCAGTTACTCGAACAGAAACTACGAGCAGTACTTC.

The chain couples TRBV11-2 to TRBJ1-2, with D tentatively TRBD1 (6 bases). CDR1 is SGHAT and CDR2 is FQNNGV in the germline V gene. V lost 6 bases and J lost 6, with 11 bases in between. CDR3 length equals 12 residues. The CDR3 reads CASRLEGDGYTF. CDR3 DNA: TGTGCCAGCAGGCTAGAGGGGGATGGCTACACCTTC. Full variable domain (remainder filled in from reference TRBV11-2 and TRBJ1-2): EAGVAQSPRYKIIEKRQSVAFWCNPISGHATLYWYQQILGQGPKLLIQFQNNGVVDDSQLPKDRFSAERLKGVDSTLKIQPAKLEDSAVYLCASRLEGDGYTFGSGTRLTVV.

The chain employs TRBV30 and TRBJ2-5, with a weak D call TRBD2 (6 bases). Trimming pared 4 bases from V and 4 bases from J, leaving 13 bases between. This CDR3 is 13 amino acids long. From germline, CDR1 is GTSNPN and CDR2 SVGIG (reference sequence). The CDR3 DNA reads as TGTGCCTGGACCCCGTCGGGGGTAGAGACCCAGTACTTC. Its translation: CAWTPSGVETQYF.

In its sample, this clone was seen a few times. The chain has TRBV4-3 and TRBJ2-7; D might be TRBD1 (6 bases). Germline CDR1 is LGHNA and CDR2 is YSLEER. V was cut by 1 base and J by 4 bases, with 14 bases left in between. The CDR3 spans 15 residues. CDR3 DNA: TGCGCCAGCAGCCAAGGCCGGACAGCCAAATACGAGCAGTACTTC. This translates into CASSQGRTAKYEQYF.

The genes are TRBV10-3 and TRBJ2-7; no firm D call. Between the trimmed V and J ends, which lost 0 bases and 1 base, there was a span of 7 bases. Germline assignment: CDR1 ENHRY and CDR2 SYGVKD. The CDR3 loop spans 14 amino acids. The CDR3 DNA sequence: TGTGCCATCAGTGAGTCGGCACGATCCTACGAGCAGTACTTC. It encodes CAISESARSYEQYF.

This clone was counted once. The J gene is TRBJ1-5, the V gene TRBV5-6; weak D call: TRBD1 (5 bases). The V gene lost 3 bases and the J gene lost 4 bases, with 17 bases spanning the gap. CDR1 and CDR2 from the germline V gene are SGHDT and YYEEEE. This CDR3 is 16 amino acids long. The CDR3 sequence: CASSSSKTERNQPQHF. CDR3 nucleotides: TGTGCCAGCAGCTCGTCTAAGACAGAAAGGAATCAGCCCCAGCATTTT.

This chain uses TRBV7-9 with TRBJ1-2; 8 bases agree with TRBD1. This CDR3 spans 12 amino acids. V was pared by 5 bases and J by 13 bases, with 9 bases of the junction left unmatched. Germline loops: CDR1 SEHNR, CDR2 FQNEAQ (reference sequence). The CDR3 region is CASSHSQGAPTF. For the CDR3, the DNA is TGTGCCAGCAGCCATTCGCAGGGGGCCCCCACCTTC.

In its sample, this clone was seen a few times. The chain has TRBV7-2 and TRBJ2-7, with 7 nucleotides matching TRBD1. Per germline, CDR1 SGHTA and CDR2 FQGNSA. The CDR3 is 14 residues long. V gave up 5 bases and J gave up 2 bases; unmatched junction bases: 6. The CDR3 DNA reads as TGTGCCAGCAGCCAGGACAGGTCCACCTACGAGCAGTACTTC. Its protein is CASSQDRSTYEQYF.

V and J are TRBV30 and TRBJ1-2; D is undetermined. Trimming stripped 1 base from V and 5 bases from J, with 5 bases between. Germline loops: CDR1 GTSNPN, CDR2 SVGIG (reference sequence). This CDR3 has 11 residues. The CDR3 here is CAWSAGYGYTF. CDR3 DNA: TGTGCCTGGAGTGCGGGGTATGGCTACACCTTC.

The CDR3 sequence: CASSTIAGAQEQYF. CDR3 nucleotide sequence: TGTGCCAGCAGCACTATAGCGGGAGCTCAAGAGCAGTACTTC. The chain uses TRBV11-2 and TRBJ2-7; 9 bases match TRBD2. CDR3 length: 14 amino acids. J gave up 7 bases and V 5 bases, and 9 bases lay outside the gene matches. Germline V gene sequence: CDR1 SGHAT, CDR2 FQNNGV. Drawing the rest from reference TRBV11-2 and TRBJ2-7, the complete variable domain is EAGVAQSPRYKIIEKRQSVAFWCNPISGHATLYWYQQILGQGPKLLIQFQNNGVVDDSQLPKDRFSAERLKGVDSTLKIQPAKLEDSAVYLCASSTIAGAQEQYFGPGTRLTVT.

This clone has a handful of counts. This chain uses TRBV9 with TRBJ2-7; D is possibly TRBD1 (6 bases). Germline values: CDR1 SGDLS, CDR2 YYNGEE. The CDR3 spans 16 residues. The V end was cut by 2 bases, the J end by 6 bases, with 21 bases between. CDR3 nucleotides: TGTGCCAGCAGCGTCCGTGGATGGACAGAGCTCGGCGAGCAGTACTTC. Translating it yields CASSVRGWTELGEQYF.

The CDR3 bases are TGCGCCAGCAAAGCCGGGACTAGCGCCTACGAGCAGTACTTC. It codes for CASKAGTSAYEQYF. J is TRBJ2-7 and V is TRBV5-1, with 10 bases identical to TRBD2. The CDR3 runs to 14 residues. After removal of 6 bases from V and 2 bases from J, the junction contained 5 bases not matched to a gene. Germline assignment: CDR1 SGHRS and CDR2 YFSETQ.

This clone was counted once. The chain recombines TRBV12-5 with TRBJ2-7; 9 bases map to TRBD1. V lost 4 bases and J lost 4; bases outside the gene matches: 8. This CDR3 comprises 15 residues. Germline CDR1 and CDR2: LGHNT and FRNRAP. The CDR3 here is CASGSPRDRAYEQYF. As DNA, the CDR3 is TGTGCTAGTGGTTCTCCCCGGGACAGGGCTTACGAGCAGTACTTC.

The rearrangement uses TRBV10-3 and TRBJ2-7; 10 positions match TRBD1. This CDR3 has 15 amino acids. Germline loops: CDR1 ENHRY, CDR2 SYGVKD. The ends lost 2 bases at V and 3 bases at J; junction bases unmatched: 4. The CDR3 DNA follows: TGTGCCATCAGTGAGCCGAGGACAGGGGGCTACGAGCAGTACTTC. Translating it yields CAISEPRTGGYEQYF.

V is TRBV5-1 and J is TRBJ1-2; D gene ambiguous. Trimming took off 4 bases at V and 0 bases at J, with 7 bases between the two ends. Germline CDR1 reads SGHRS; CDR2 reads YFSETQ. The CDR3 spans 13 residues. The DNA of the CDR3 is TGCGCCAGCAGCGCCGGGACTAACTATGGCTACACCTTC. Translation: CASSAGTNYGYTF.

The V gene is TRBV28, the J gene TRBJ1-2, with TRBD1 matching 10 bases. V lost 3 bases to trimming and J lost 6 bases; unmatched junction nucleotides: 4. Germline CDR1 MDHEN, CDR2 SYDVKM. This CDR3 contains 14 residues. Here the CDR3 DNA reads TGTGCCAGCAGTTTTGTCGGGACAGGGGATGGCTACACCTTC. Protein sequence: CASSFVGTGDGYTF.

This clone showed up just once. This chain links TRBV18 with TRBJ2-7, with 12 bases identical to TRBD2. The V and J ends lost 2 bases and 2 bases, in that order; junction bases with no gene match: 13. The CDR3 contains 19 residues. CDR1 is KGHSH and CDR2 is LQKENI in the germline V gene. The CDR3 reads CASSPGQTSGSFDPYEQYF. As DNA, the CDR3 is TGTGCCAGCTCACCAGGGCAGACTAGCGGGAGTTTCGACCCCTACGAGCAGTACTTC.

The chain recombines TRBV12-3 or TRBV12-4 with TRBJ1-1; a possible D gene is TRBD1 (6 bases). V was pared by 4 bases and J by 10 bases, with 13 bases between. The CDR3 runs to 12 residues. CDR3 nucleotides: TGTGCCAGCAGTTCTACCACAGGGTTAGCTTTCTTT. Its translation: CASSSTTGLAFF.